This TCR beta chain emerged from a study of beta chain features in type 1 diabetes. Expressed TCRB transcripts were sequenced, since all the RNA that had been isolated was reverse transcribed. Sequencing used immunoSEQ multiplex PCR; TCRdb keeps in-frame clones, though not all of them. The sample has 25,000 to 35,000 clones; less than 65% are singletons. Trimming left V 6 bases short and J 7 bases short, with 12 bases between. Germline CDR1 is SEHNR and CDR2 is FQNEAQ (reference sequence). The CDR3 spans 12 residues. Turning to this clone: Its cognate antigen is unknown.

Whole-study results and caveats: It was among patients, rather than healthy donors, that naive, central memory and Treg TCRB repertoires appeared more similar. Moderately but significantly shorter TCRB CDR3s were found in Type 1 diabetes patients in all four CD4+ subsets.

Sorting that relied on CD45RO/CCR7/CD25/CD127/CD95/CD27 yielded CD4+ naive, central memory, regulatory and stem cell-like memory cells. The sequenced sample was Tregs from blood. This clonotype was sampled from a woman in her thirties with type 1 diabetes. The chain joins TRBV7-9 to TRBJ1-1; D possibly corresponds to TRBD1 (5 bases). CDR3 protein: CASSRGGDEAFF. The CDR3 DNA sequence: TGTGCCAGCAGTCGCGGGGGAGATGAAGCTTTCTTT.